One sample yielded the 19 T cell receptor beta chains listed below, sequenced in a study of blood T cell repertoires in COVID-19. TCRdb's table, derived via immunoSEQ multiplex PCR, lists solely in-frame clones and lacks some. The sample has some 200,000 clones, around 83% seen once. What was sequenced was peripheral blood. These receptor sequences come from a woman aged 40-49 years with acute or convalescent COVID-19.

The gene calls are TRBV24-1 and TRBJ2-7; D call uncertain. The CDR3 has 12 amino acids. V lost 5 bases and J lost 3, with 7 bases in between. The germline V gene has CDR1 KGHDR and CDR2 SFDVKD. The CDR3 spells CATSGNSYEQYF. CDR3 in DNA: TGTGCCACCAGTGGTAACAGCTACGAGCAGTACTTC.

The chain is built from TRBV11-2 and TRBJ2-1, with 12 bases matching TRBD2. The CDR3 is 13 residues long. In germline, CDR1 is SGHAT, CDR2 FQNNGV. J was trimmed by 8 bases and V by 8 bases; bases with no gene match: 4. The CDR3 spells CASQGLAGYEQFF. CDR3 DNA: TGTGCCAGCCAGGGACTAGCGGGTTATGAGCAGTTCTTC. Supplemented by reference TRBV11-2 and TRBJ2-1, the full variable domain reads EAGVAQSPRYKIIEKRQSVAFWCNPISGHATLYWYQQILGQGPKLLIQFQNNGVVDDSQLPKDRFSAERLKGVDSTLKIQPAKLEDSAVYLCASQGLAGYEQFFGPGTRLTVL.

This clone came up many times. The rearrangement links TRBV12-3 or TRBV12-4 to TRBJ2-7; 8 positions match TRBD2. Trimming at V came to 6 bases and at J to 4 bases, leaving 5 bases not matched to a gene. The CDR3 totals 13 residues. The CDR3 region has the DNA TGTGCCAGCAGCCTACTAGCGGCATACGAGCAGTACTTC. Its protein product is CASSLLAAYEQYF.

This clone turned up a few times. The chain carries TRBV28 and TRBJ2-7; D perhaps matches TRBD2 (5 bases). Per the germline V gene, CDR1 is MDHEN and CDR2 is SYDVKM. V lost 7 bases and J 2 bases, leaving 6 bases between the germline ends. CDR3 size: 11 residues. Here the CDR3 reads CASKEAYEQYF. CDR3 coding DNA: TGTGCCAGCAAGGAGGCCTACGAGCAGTACTTC.

The chain carries TRBV3-1 (or the pseudogene TRBV3-2) and TRBJ2-7; the match to TRBD2 covers 9 bases. The CDR3 runs 18 residues. CDR1 LGHDT and CDR2 YNNKEL come from the germline V gene (reference sequence). Losses at the gene ends were 4 bases for V and 3 bases for J; bases not matched to a gene: 16. In DNA form, the CDR3 reads TGTGCCAGCAGCCCGACCCCAGGGACTAGCAACATACACTACGAGCAGTACTTC. Amino acid sequence: CASSPTPGTSNIHYEQYF.

This rearrangement joins TRBV6-5 to TRBJ1-1; 8 bases line up with TRBD1. The CDR3 has 12 amino acids. Germline assignment: CDR1 MNHEY and CDR2 SVGAGI. The J segment lost 4 bases and the V segment lost 7 bases, leaving 2 bases of the junction unmatched. The CDR3, as DNA: TGTGCCAGCACTACAGGGGGCACTGAAGCTTTCTTT. This codes for CASTTGGTEAFF.

This clone has more than one count but fewer than ten. This sequence joins TRBV28 and TRBJ1-2; TRBD1 might be the D (6 bases). From germline, CDR1 is MDHEN and CDR2 SYDVKM. V was shortened by 4 bases and J by 5 bases, with 20 bases between the two germline ends. This CDR3 is 16 amino acids long. For the CDR3, the DNA is TGTGCCAGCAGTTGGCCGGACAGTTTCGTTACGTATGGCTACACCTTC. Protein sequence: CASSWPDSFVTYGYTF.

This sequence joins TRBV19 and TRBJ2-7; weak D call: TRBD2 (7 bases). Trimming cost V 5 bases and J 3 bases, with 14 bases left between them. The germline V gene encodes CDR1 LNHDA and CDR2 SQIVND (reference sequence). The CDR3 has 14 residues. DNA for the CDR3: TGTGCCAGTAGTCGGGGGGCAGGAGACTACGAGCAGTACTTC. Translated, it gives CASSRGAGDYEQYF.

This chain connects TRBV9 to TRBJ1-6; tentative D call: TRBD1 (5 bases). Trimming shortened V by 0 bases and J by 9 bases, and 13 bases separated the two germline ends. The CDR3 length is 15 residues. In germline, CDR1 is SGDLS, CDR2 YYNGEE. CDR3 in amino acids: CASSVGGSGSSPLHF. In DNA, the CDR3 is TGTGCCAGCAGCGTAGGGGGCTCCGGGAGTTCACCCCTCCACTTT.

The chain is built from TRBV5-1 and TRBJ2-2, with 10 bases that match TRBD2. The CDR3 is 16 amino acids. Germline CDR1 and CDR2: SGHRS and YFSETQ. Trimming at V came to 5 bases and at J to 2 bases, leaving 6 bases not matched to a gene. CDR3 amino acids: CASRGGLAVNTGELFF. As DNA, the CDR3 is TGCGCCAGCAGGGGTGGACTAGCGGTTAACACCGGGGAGCTGTTTTTT.

The chain joins TRBV19 to TRBJ2-2; the match to TRBD2 covers 11 bases. The CDR3 contains 19 residues. Germline lookup yields CDR1 LNHDA and CDR2 SQIVND (reference sequence). With V trimmed by 5 bases and J by 5 bases, 16 bases remained unmatched. CDR3 nucleotides: TGTGCCAGTAGTCTACCGGGACTAGCGGTCGGAGGGGGGACCGGGGAGCTGTTTTTT. It is translated as CASSLPGLAVGGGTGELFF.

The chain employs TRBV30 and TRBJ2-3; 8 nucleotides match TRBD2. The CDR3 extends over 13 amino acids. With 2 bases clipped from V and 9 bases from J, the junction kept 7 bases outside the gene matches. The germline CDR1 and CDR2 sequences are GTSNPN and SVGIG (reference sequence). As DNA, the CDR3 is TGTGCCTGGAGTCATTCTAGCGGGTTAACGCAGTATTTT. This encodes CAWSHSSGLTQYF.

The V gene is TRBV24-1, the J gene TRBJ2-3; TRBD2 matches 11 bases. The CDR3 totals 15 residues. Per the germline V gene, CDR1 is KGHDR and CDR2 is SFDVKD. J was trimmed by 6 bases and V by 3 bases; bases with no gene match: 4. The CDR3 DNA reads TGTGCCACCAGTGATACTAGCGGGAGTTGGGATACGCAGTATTTT. This codes for CATSDTSGSWDTQYF.

The chain links TRBV4-2 to TRBJ2-5, with TRBD2 identical over 11 bases. Germline CDR1 and CDR2: LGHNA and YNFKEQ. The CDR3 covers 14 residues. V lost 4 bases to trimming and J lost 5 bases; unmatched junction nucleotides: 3. In DNA, the CDR3 is TGTGCCAGCAGCCCCAGACTAGCGGGGGAGACCCAGTACTTC. Amino acid sequence: CASSPRLAGETQYF.

This clone was counted between two and nine times. The chain is built from TRBV15 and TRBJ2-2, with D maybe TRBD2 (5 bases). CDR3 length: 12 amino acids. The V and J ends lost 3 bases and 6 bases respectively, with 5 bases between them. The germline gives CDR1 LNHNV, CDR2 YYDKDF (reference sequence). CDR3 coding DNA: TGTGCCACCAGCAGGGGAGCCGGGGAGCTGTTTTTT. Its protein is CATSRGAGELFF.

V and J are TRBV27 and TRBJ2-7, with a weak D call TRBD2 (6 bases). The V and J ends lost 2 bases and 4 bases respectively, with 15 bases between them. Germline lookup yields CDR1 MNHEY and CDR2 SMNVEV (reference sequence). The CDR3 is 15 amino acids. In DNA form, the CDR3 reads TGTGCCAGCAGTTTAGGGCAGGGAGGTAAATACGAGCAGTACTTC. Its translation: CASSLGQGGKYEQYF.

This clone was detected a few times. This chain uses TRBV3-1 (or the pseudogene TRBV3-2) with TRBJ1-2; D unclear. The V and J ends lost 3 bases and 6 bases respectively, with 11 bases between them. Germline V lookup: CDR1 LGHDT, CDR2 YNNKEL (reference sequence). The CDR3 loop spans 13 amino acids. The CDR3: CASSHLLDNGYTF. DNA of the CDR3: TGTGCCAGCAGCCACTTACTTGACAATGGCTACACCTTC.

This rearrangement joins TRBV12-1 to TRBJ2-7; no check of the table's D call, TRBD1, against the DNA was made. TRBV12-1 is reported as a pseudogene. The CDR3 spans 16 residues. For the CDR3, the DNA is TGTGCCAGCAGCTCGACCCTAGGACAGGGGATCAACGAGCAGTACTTC. This gives the protein CASSSTLGQGINEQYF.

The chain couples TRBV24-1 to TRBJ1-5, with a tentative D call TRBD1 (5 bases). The ends were cut back, 4 bases at V and 4 bases at J, with 16 bases in the middle. CDR1 and CDR2 from the germline V gene are KGHDR and SFDVKD. This CDR3 spans 16 amino acids. In nucleotides, the CDR3 is TGTGCCACCAGTGACCAGACCCAGGGAGGGAATCAGCCCCAGCATTTT. It encodes CATSDQTQGGNQPQHF.